Shown below are 10 T cell receptor beta chains from a single sample sequenced in a study of OX40 agonist ivuxolimab in advanced cancers. TCRdb's copy holds only in-frame clones and misses some; the assay was immunoSEQ multiplex PCR. The sample has around 150,000 clones, approximately 94% seen once; the top ten hold just over 0.3%. The material was CD4+ or CD8+ T cells sorted from blood, obtained in a trial of the OX40 agonist ivuxolimab. These receptors were obtained from an adult with an advanced solid tumor such as melanoma, head and neck, liver or kidney cancer.

V and J are TRBV25-1 and TRBJ2-7, with D possibly being TRBD1 (6 bases). Germline values: CDR1 MGHDK, CDR2 SYGVNS. V lost 1 base and J lost 5, with 18 bases in between. The CDR3 length is 16 residues. The chain's CDR3 is CASSEFKLQGRNEQYF. In nucleotides, the CDR3 is TGTGCCAGCAGTGAATTTAAGCTGCAGGGGCGGAACGAGCAGTACTTC.

There are a few counts of this clone. This sequence joins TRBV9 and TRBJ1-2; TRBD1 aligns across 7 bases. Germline loops: CDR1 SGDLS, CDR2 YYNGEE. This CDR3 comprises 13 residues. V was clipped by 0 bases and J by 6 bases; unmatched bases: 2. DNA of the CDR3: TGTGCCAGCAGCGTAGGACAGGGCCATGGCTACACCTTC. Residues: CASSVGQGHGYTF. Together with reference TRBV9 and TRBJ1-2, the CDR3 gives the full variable domain: DSGVTQTPKHLITATGQRVTLRCSPRSGDLSVYWYQQSLDQGLQFLIQYYNGEERAKGNILERFSAQQFPDLHSELNLSSLELGDSALYFCASSVGQGHGYTFGSGTRLTVV.

This chain links TRBV19 with TRBJ2-7, with D perhaps matching TRBD1 or TRBD2 (6 bases each). There are 19 residues in the CDR3. Germline V lookup: CDR1 LNHDA, CDR2 SQIVND (reference sequence). Trimming stripped 7 bases from V and 0 bases from J, with 28 bases between. CDR3 in DNA: TGTGCCAGTAAGGGACTCACCCTTAGGGGTCAGGGGAGCTCCTACGAGCAGTACTTC. Protein sequence: CASKGLTLRGQGSSYEQYF.

The chain uses TRBV29-1 and TRBJ1-1; 9 positions match TRBD1. CDR1 SQVTM and CDR2 ANQGSEA come from the germline V gene. V lost 4 bases to trimming and J lost 7 bases; unmatched junction nucleotides: 10. This CDR3 spans 14 amino acids. CDR3 bases: TGCAGCGTTGTGAGGACAGGGGTTGTCGGTGAAGCTTTCTTT. It specifies CSVVRTGVVGEAFF.

The chain recombines TRBV13 with TRBJ1-2, with D hard to call. In germline, CDR1 is PRHDT, CDR2 FYEKMQ (reference sequence). This CDR3 has 12 amino acids. The ends were cut back, 1 base at V and 8 bases at J, with 8 bases in the middle. The CDR3 spells CASSLVLGGYTF. The CDR3 DNA follows: TGTGCCAGCAGCTTAGTTCTGGGGGGCTACACCTTC.

This clone was counted only a few times. The V gene is TRBV2, the J gene TRBJ1-1; unclear D gene. Deletions cut 5 bases from V and 2 bases from J, with 9 bases between. This CDR3 is 13 amino acids long. The germline V gene encodes CDR1 SNHLY and CDR2 FYNNEI. The CDR3: CASSSLPNTEAFF. The CDR3 bases are TGTGCCAGCAGTTCCTTACCCAACACTGAAGCTTTCTTT.

This chain joins TRBV7-2 and TRBJ2-7; no clear D gene. Germline lookup yields CDR1 SGHTA and CDR2 FQGNSA. Trimming pared 5 bases from V and 4 bases from J, leaving 9 bases between. This CDR3 region has 12 residues. The CDR3 loop reads CASSRSWYEQYF. The CDR3 coding sequence is TGTGCCAGCAGCCGGAGTTGGTACGAGCAGTACTTC.

The chain carries TRBV19 and TRBJ1-3; 8 bases fit TRBD1. Trimming at V came to 7 bases and at J to 0 bases, leaving 11 bases not matched to a gene. The CDR3 covers 17 residues. Germline assignment: CDR1 LNHDA and CDR2 SQIVND (reference sequence). CDR3 sequence reads: CASTMLQGAASGNTIYF. CDR3 DNA: TGTGCCAGTACCATGCTCCAGGGGGCCGCCTCTGGAAACACCATATATTTT.

The chain is built from TRBV5-1 and TRBJ2-3, with D possibly matching TRBD1 (6 bases). Germline V CDR1 and CDR2: SGHRS, YFSETQ. V was cut by 10 bases and J by 0 bases, with 12 bases left in between. The CDR3 sequence is 13 residues long. CDR3 protein: CAVKQGSTDTQYF. The CDR3 nucleotides read TGCGCCGTTAAACAGGGCAGCACAGATACGCAGTATTTT.

The rearrangement uses TRBV28 and TRBJ1-2; possibly TRBD1 for D (5 bases). The V gene lost 5 bases and the J gene lost 6 bases, with 16 bases spanning the gap. Germline CDR1 MDHEN, CDR2 SYDVKM. The CDR3 is 14 amino acids. CDR3 loop: CASSPPGGAHGYTF. CDR3 coding DNA: TGTGCCAGCAGTCCTCCTGGCGGGGCGCATGGCTACACCTTC.